One and the same sample provided the 17 T cell receptor beta chains below, sequenced in a study of blood T cells in healthy people across ages. Alongside a J-beta primer mix, a sample-barcoded 5' primer served in a second PCR lasting about 6 to 11 cycles. MiXCR was run by TCRdb on the 5' RACE reads, yielding one entry per CDR3 protein. Here the sample spans about 1.1 million distinct CDR3 sequences, more than 30% being singletons. The material sequenced was blood. Source of these receptors: a man younger than 30 in good health.

The chain combines TRBV20-1 with TRBJ2-1; 10 nucleotides align to TRBD2. The germline CDR1 and CDR2 sequences are DFQATT and SNEGSKA (reference sequence). The CDR3 spans 15 residues. V dropped 6 bases and J dropped 8; count of bases not matched to a gene: 13. In nucleotides, the CDR3 is TGCAGTGCACAGATTCCTAGCGGGGGTGTGTATGAGCAGTTCTTC. The encoded protein is CSAQIPSGGVYEQFF.

The rearrangement joins TRBV6-2 or TRBV6-3 to TRBJ2-7, with TRBD2 matching over 13 bases. The end of the DNA fits TRBJ2-5 better, so the J call may be wrong. Germline-derived CDR1 and CDR2 are MNHEY and SVGEGT. The CDR3 has 16 amino acids. The CDR3 DNA reads TGTGCCAGCAGTCGCTATGGACTAGCGGGGGCGGAGACCCAGTACTTC. Translation: CASSRYGLAGAETQYF.

The chain employs TRBV20-1 and TRBJ2-2; D unclear. CDR3 length equals 14 residues. V dropped 3 bases and J dropped 0 bases, with 8 bases sitting between them. CDR1 is DFQATT, CDR2 SNEGSKA, per germline (reference sequence). The CDR3 loop reads CSASQPANTGELFF. CDR3 in DNA: TGCAGTGCTAGTCAGCCTGCGAACACCGGGGAGCTGTTTTTT.

The rearrangement joins TRBV6-6 to TRBJ2-7; tentative D call: TRBD1 (5 bases). The CDR3 is made up of 15 amino acids. The ends were cut back, 0 bases at V and 4 bases at J, with 13 bases in the middle. Germline V gene sequence: CDR1 MNHNY, CDR2 SVGAGI (reference sequence). The CDR3 nucleotides read TGTGCCAGCAGTTACTCGACGGCAGGGCAATACGAGCAGTACTTC. It specifies CASSYSTAGQYEQYF.

This clonotype has just a few counts. V usage is TRBV20-1 and J usage is TRBJ1-1, with no clear D. CDR1 and CDR2 (germline): DFQATT, SNEGSKA (reference sequence). The CDR3 covers 11 residues. V lost 3 bases and J 4 bases, leaving 6 bases between the germline ends. In DNA, the CDR3 is TGCAGTGCTAGGTCACGCACTGAAGCTTTCTTT. Translating gives CSARSRTEAFF.

The CDR3 loop reads CSARDPLTGGRDEQYF. CDR3 DNA sequence: TGCAGTGCTAGAGATCCCTTGACAGGGGGTAGGGATGAGCAGTACTTC. The gene calls are TRBV20-1 and TRBJ2-7; 9 nucleotides align to TRBD1. Germline CDR1 is DFQATT and CDR2 is SNEGSKA (reference sequence). The CDR3 covers 16 residues. Losses at the gene ends were 0 bases for V and 7 bases for J; bases not matched to a gene: 13.

The chain joins TRBV7-9 to TRBJ2-7; no clear D gene. The germline V and J ends were trimmed by 2 bases and 7 bases, with 12 bases remaining between them. CDR3 size: 13 residues. Germline V lookup: CDR1 SEHNR, CDR2 FQNEAQ (reference sequence). In DNA, the CDR3 is TGTGCCAGCAGCTTACCCGGCGTCAATGAGCAGTACTTC. It specifies CASSLPGVNEQYF.

As for this clonotype: Mismatch with germline at one junction end may stem from a read error. The chain couples TRBV14 to TRBJ1-2; a possible D gene is TRBD1 (6 bases). Looked up from germline, CDR1 is SGHDN and CDR2 is FVKESK. CDR3 length equals 13 residues. The chain's CDR3 is CASSQAGVGGYTF. The CDR3 DNA follows: TGTGCCAGCAGTCAAGCAGGGGTTGGTGGCTACACCTTC.

This clonotype has only a few counts. The chain combines TRBV25-1 with TRBJ2-7, with TRBD1 matching 7 bases. CDR3 size: 13 residues. Germline loops: CDR1 MGHDK, CDR2 SYGVNS. Trimming took 10 bases from V and 0 from J; bases not matched to a gene: 6. CDR3 sequence: CATWDSTSYEQYF. The CDR3 DNA reads TGTGCCACCTGGGACAGCACCTCCTACGAGCAGTACTTC.

The V call is TRBV7-8, the J call TRBJ2-1; TRBD2 aligns across 7 bases. Per the germline V gene, CDR1 is SGHVS and CDR2 is FQNEAQ. The CDR3 has 16 amino acids. V shed 5 bases and J 3 bases; nucleotides not matched to a gene: 10. The CDR3 DNA reads as TGTGCCAGCAGCCCAAGCGGGACTCCGAACTACAATGAGCAGTTCTTC. Amino acid sequence: CASSPSGTPNYNEQFF.

CDR3 nucleotides: TGCGCCAGCAGCGTGGACGGAGAAAACTATGGCTACACCTTC. Translation: CASSVDGENYGYTF. The chain links TRBV5-1 to TRBJ1-2; D is ambiguous. Germline CDR1 SGHRS, CDR2 YFSETQ. This CDR3 has 14 residues. Between the trimmed V and J ends, which lost 4 bases and 2 bases, there was a span of 12 bases.

This clonotype was counted only a few times. The chain joins TRBV19 to TRBJ2-5; D is undetermined. Between the trimmed V and J ends, which lost 9 bases and 0 bases, there was a span of 11 bases. Germline V gene data show CDR1 as LNHDA and CDR2 as SQIVND (reference sequence). The CDR3 extends over 13 amino acids. CDR3 loop: CASSSDNQETQYF. The CDR3 DNA follows: TGTGCCAGCTCGTCGGATAACCAAGAGACCCAGTACTTC.

This clonotype has only a few counts. V usage is TRBV6-5 and J usage is TRBJ2-1; D is perhaps TRBD1 (5 bases). The CDR3 consists of 14 residues. V was shortened by 7 bases and J by 8 bases, with 18 bases between the two germline ends. Germline CDR1 reads MNHEY; CDR2 reads SVGAGI. The CDR3 protein is CASMAPGKGYEQFF. As DNA, the CDR3 is TGTGCCAGCATGGCTCCAGGGAAGGGGTATGAGCAGTTCTTC.

In this sample, this clonotype turned up a few times. V is TRBV10-3 and J is TRBJ1-4; 7 positions agree with TRBD1. The length of the CDR3 is 15 residues. CDR1 and CDR2 from the germline V gene are ENHRY and SYGVKD. Losses at the gene ends were 4 bases for V and 0 bases for J; bases not matched to a gene: 2. Written as DNA, the CDR3 is TGTGCCATCAGTGGTGGGACAGCAACTAATGAAAAACTGTTTTTT. This encodes CAISGGTATNEKLFF.

This clonotype turned up a few times. This chain connects TRBV6-1 to TRBJ1-5, with D perhaps TRBD1 (5 bases). Germline V gives CDR1 MNHNS, CDR2 SASEGT. Between the trimmed V and J ends, which lost 6 bases and 4 bases, there was a span of 25 bases. The CDR3 spans 18 residues. The chain's CDR3 is CASSTTTPRKGVNQPQHF. In DNA, the CDR3 is TGTGCCAGCAGCACTACTACACCTCGGAAAGGGGTAAATCAGCCCCAGCATTTT.

This clonotype was seen a handful of times. The chain links TRBV5-1 to TRBJ2-3; D remains unclear. CDR3 size: 12 residues. CDR1 is SGHRS and CDR2 is YFSETQ in the germline V gene. V lost 4 bases and J lost 3, with 6 bases in between. The CDR3 protein is CASSRETDTQYF. CDR3 bases: TGCGCCAGCAGCCGAGAGACAGATACGCAGTATTTT.

The chain has TRBV9 and TRBJ2-1, with 8 bases lining up with TRBD1. CDR1 and CDR2 (germline): SGDLS, YYNGEE. V lost 4 bases, J lost 0 bases, and 6 bases stayed unmatched. The length of the CDR3 is 16 residues. The CDR3 sequence is CASSYRGETSYNEQFF. DNA for the CDR3: TGTGCCAGCAGCTACAGGGGGGAAACCTCCTACAATGAGCAGTTCTTC.